The TCR beta chain described here comes from a study of early T cells in non-severe SARS-CoV-2 infection (dated by TCRdb to about 2021). Some background on the complete study: Because TCR sequencing relied on bulk RNA taken from unsorted whole blood, pairing of alpha and beta chains was not possible. The study at large found these results: VDJdb matching was skewed toward anti-spike CD8 responses, so virus-specific expansions were likely underestimated and private and CD4 specificities were missed.

Library method: 5' RACE. TCRdb records NextSeq 500 as the sequencer. In the TCR library protocol, unique molecular identifiers were attached to individual cDNA molecules to correct for PCR bias and sequencing error. Both TCR alpha and beta chains were sequenced, and tight co-correlation was observed between alpha and beta sequence abundances in each sample. Per the original workflow: Decombinator V4 was used to annotate TCR sequences for V gene, J gene and CDR3. Expanded TCRs were defined as changing significantly between any two time points under a Poisson model with p below 0.0001. TCR abundances were normalised to the total number of TCRs sequenced per sample and expressed as counts per million. TRAV1-2 paired with TRAJ12, TRAJ20 or TRAJ33 defined MAIT TCRs, while TRAV10 paired with TRAJ18 defined iNKT TCRs. VDJdb, accessed 1 November 2021, was searched for CMV, EBV and SARS-CoV-2 annotated TCRs, excluding TCRs annotated for multiple antigens. TCRdb reprocessing: public reads trimmed at Q25 with fastp, clones called with MiXCR, in-frame beta chains kept. All rows with the same CDR3 protein become a single entry with the most common DNA and genes. These V and J calls originate from TCRdb's pipeline instead of the authors' own analysis. This sample holds tens of thousands of distinct CDR3 sequences; roughly 17% were observed only once. 4.5% to 6% of the sample rests with the top ten.

Spanning cysteine to phenylalanine, the CDR3 consists of 15 amino acids. Solely the CDR3 DNA is kept, with 45 bases framed from the first base. CDR1 and CDR2 (MGHRA, YSYEKL) derive from the germline V gene. The V end gives up 4 bases and the J end 6 bases, leaving 7 bases in the junction not matched to a gene. A case-control design nested within a healthcare worker cohort in London, UK, was used, with weekly nasopharyngeal swab PCR tests and blood sampling performed. Between 23 and 31 March 2020, the week of the UK lockdown, healthcare workers were enrolled and then followed up weekly for as long as 16 weeks. Comments on this clonotype: Its antigen has not been determined. No clone much larger than this one lies a single base away; base qualities are absent.

The sequence was obtained from an adult who was a healthcare worker with PCR-confirmed SARS-CoV-2 infection or an uninfected control (not recorded which). The rearranged segments are TRBV4-1 and TRBJ2-1; 9 nucleotides in the junction match TRBD2. The sequencing used whole blood, collected at baseline. The sequenced DNA is TGCGCCAGCAGCCCGGGACTAGCTAGGAGCAATGAGCAGTTCTTC. It codes for CASSPGLARSNEQFF.